The 7 T cell receptor beta chains below come from one sample, sequenced in a study of blood T cells in healthy people across ages (dated by TCRdb to the mid-2010s). The library was prepared using 5' RACE. Instrument used: Illumina HiSeq 2500. The second PCR ran for roughly 6 to 11 cycles and used a J-beta primer mix along with a sample-barcoded 5' primer. TCRdb applied fastp at Q25 and MiXCR to the public reads, then kept only in-frame beta chains. All rows with the same CDR3 protein become a single entry with the most common DNA and genes. Recorded for this sample are about 1.8 million distinct CDR3 sequences; around half of them occurred a single time. Approximately 2.1% of the sample belongs to the ten largest clones. Sequencing used blood. These receptors came from a woman in her thirties or forties in good health.

In this sample, this clonotype turned up once. The rearrangement uses TRBV6-1 and TRBJ1-2; D is possibly TRBD1 (6 bases). Germline V lookup: CDR1 MNHNS, CDR2 SASEGT. This CDR3 has 16 residues. V was clipped by 5 bases and J by 0 bases, with 16 bases between them. CDR3 protein: CASSQRGQRTNYGYTF. CDR3 bases: TGTGCCAGCAGTCAACGAGGACAGAGAACTAACTATGGCTACACCTTC.

On this clonotype itself: Its ends do not fully match the called genes, so a read error is possible. This chain connects TRBV20-1 to TRBJ2-1; D gene unclear. The CDR3 is 11 residues long. Germline V gene data show CDR1 as DFQATT and CDR2 as SNEGSKA (reference sequence). The CDR3 protein is CSEARYKEQFF. In nucleotides, the CDR3 is TGCAGTGAGGCTCGCTACAAGGAGCAGTTCTTC.

This sequence joins TRBV20-1 and TRBJ1-2; 9 positions match TRBD1. The CDR3 runs to 15 residues. With V trimmed by 3 bases and J by 3 bases, 8 bases remained unmatched. Germline V gene data show CDR1 as DFQATT and CDR2 as SNEGSKA (reference sequence). The CDR3 DNA reads as TGCAGTGCTAGGCGAGACAGGGGGTGGGACTATGGCTACACCTTC. Its translation: CSARRDRGWDYGYTF.

The chain uses TRBV12-3 or TRBV12-4 and TRBJ2-7; the D gene is possibly TRBD1 (5 bases). The CDR3 is made up of 14 amino acids. V lost 6 bases and J 0 bases, leaving 12 bases between the germline ends. The CDR3 loop is CASSSRQISYEQYF. The CDR3 DNA is TGTGCCAGCAGCTCCCGACAGATCTCCTACGAGCAGTACTTC.

This clonotype was observed a few times. The chain is built from TRBV4-1 and TRBJ2-1, with TRBD2 as a possible D gene (6 bases). Trimming removed 0 bases from V and 4 bases from J, with 16 bases in between. Germline V lookup: CDR1 MGHRA, CDR2 YSYEKL. This CDR3 has 17 amino acids. This CDR3 is CASSQDLAGHQYNEQFF. The CDR3 DNA reads as TGCGCCAGCAGCCAAGATCTTGCGGGGCACCAGTACAATGAGCAGTTCTTC.

The J gene is TRBJ2-1, the V gene TRBV10-3; D may be TRBD1 (6 bases). The germline V and J ends were trimmed by 9 bases and 7 bases, with 16 bases remaining between them. CDR1 and CDR2 (germline): ENHRY, SYGVKD. The CDR3 totals 13 residues. CDR3 nucleotides: TGTGCCATATCCGGGGATCAGGGGAATGAGCAGTTCTTC. It yields the protein CAISGDQGNEQFF.

This clonotype showed up just a few times. The V call is TRBV28, the J call TRBJ2-7; D remains unclear. The CDR3 contains 11 residues. Trimming removed 6 bases at V and 3 bases at J, with 6 bases between. The germline CDR1 and CDR2 sequences are MDHEN and SYDVKM. For the CDR3, the DNA is TGTGCCAGCAGGGCATACTACGAGCAGTACTTC. This codes for CASRAYYEQYF.